The 17 T cell receptor beta chains presented below share a single source sample, sequenced in a study of spatial heterogeneity in lung cancer. Time point in this sample: sample taken at primary tumor resection. The antigens for these receptors are not known. Whole-study findings and limits: Counts that tracked tumor mutation counts were those of expanded intratumoral alpha and beta TCRs.

Via MiXCR, TCRdb re-called the 5' RACE reads, giving one row per CDR3 protein. The sample lists 20,000 to 25,000 distinct CDR3 sequences, 4% to 5.5% occurring once. Sample: lung tumor tissue, taken at surgery. The origin of the receptors is a male donor with early-stage non-small cell lung cancer.

This clonotype was counted a few times. The rearrangement links TRBV28 to TRBJ2-3; TRBD2 matches at 8 bases. The CDR3 covers 19 residues. V dropped 6 bases and J dropped 0; count of bases not matched to a gene: 17. The germline V gene has CDR1 MDHEN and CDR2 SYDVKM. The CDR3 DNA is TGTGCCAGCAGCCCTTCGAGCGGGGGTGGTTTTCTTAGCACAGATACGCAGTATTTT. It is translated as CASSPSSGGGFLSTDTQYF.

This chain uses TRBV7-2 with TRBJ1-5, with D possibly being TRBD1 (5 bases). V was pared by 2 bases and J by 5 bases, with 7 bases between. The germline V gene encodes CDR1 SGHTA and CDR2 FQGNSA. This CDR3 contains 13 residues. CDR3 coding DNA: TGTGCCAGCAGCTTACAGACAGATCAGCCCCAGCATTTT. This encodes CASSLQTDQPQHF.

This clonotype was recorded many times. This rearrangement joins TRBV6-5 to TRBJ2-6, with D perhaps assigned TRBD1 or TRBD2 (5 bases each). Germline assignment: CDR1 MNHEY and CDR2 SVGAGI. Trimming removed 4 bases at V and 0 bases at J, with 10 bases between. CDR3 length equals 16 residues. DNA for the CDR3: TGTGCCAGCAGTTGGGACCCCCGCTCTGGGGCCAACGTCCTGACTTTC. It encodes CASSWDPRSGANVLTF.

In this sample, this clonotype turned up many times. V gene TRBV7-2 combines with J gene TRBJ1-2, with TRBD1 as a possible D gene (6 bases). The CDR3 is 17 amino acids. Trimming stripped 0 bases from V and 4 bases from J, with 18 bases between. CDR1 is SGHTA and CDR2 is FQGNSA in the germline V gene. CDR3 sequence reads: CASSLAAAARGGYGYTF. CDR3 in DNA: TGTGCCAGCAGCTTAGCCGCCGCGGCCAGGGGCGGCTATGGCTACACCTTC.

This clonotype appeared a single time. This may be a read error, as it is one base from a much larger clone. The gene calls are TRBV2 and TRBJ2-3; D not certain. The CDR3 loop spans 14 amino acids. Germline CDR1 and CDR2: SNHLY and FYNNEI. As DNA, the CDR3 is TGTGCCAGCAGTGCCCTCAGGAGCACAGATACGCGGTATTTT. Translation gives CASSALRSTDTRYF.

This clonotype is medium-sized. The V gene is TRBV20-1, the J gene TRBJ2-1; 12 bases map to TRBD2. The CDR3 length is 15 residues. Losses at the gene ends were 3 bases for V and 9 bases for J; bases not matched to a gene: 9. From germline, CDR1 is DFQATT and CDR2 SNEGSKA (reference sequence). CDR3 sequence (DNA): TGCAGTGCTAGTCCCACTAGCGGGAGGATAGGTGAGCAGTTCTTC. It codes for CSASPTSGRIGEQFF.

There are a few counts of this clonotype. This chain connects TRBV14 to TRBJ2-7, with 8 nucleotides matching TRBD1. Trimming at V came to 5 bases and at J to 6 bases, leaving 6 bases not matched to a gene. The CDR3 runs to 13 residues. Germline-derived CDR1 and CDR2 are SGHDN and FVKESK. The CDR3 protein is CASSARTGTEQYF. The CDR3 DNA reads as TGTGCCAGCAGCGCCCGGACAGGGACCGAGCAGTACTTC.

This clonotype was found many times. V gene TRBV3-1 combines with J gene TRBJ2-5, with TRBD1 matching over 7 bases. With 0 bases clipped from V and 3 bases from J, the junction kept 13 bases outside the gene matches. The CDR3 runs to 18 residues. Germline V gene lookup returns CDR1 LGHDT and CDR2 YNNKEL (reference sequence). CDR3 in DNA: TGTGCCAGCAGCCAAGAGTATAGGGGGCGTCGAAGCGAAGAGACCCAGTACTTC. Translation gives CASSQEYRGRRSEETQYF.

This clonotype has a count of ten or more. In DNA form, the CDR3 reads TGCGCCAGCAGCCAAGAGGGGGCTCCCCACTTTGGCGAGCAGTACTTC. Translation: CASSQEGAPHFGEQYF. The J gene is TRBJ2-7, the V gene TRBV4-1; possibly TRBD1 for D (6 bases). The CDR3 extends over 16 amino acids. Germline V lookup: CDR1 MGHRA, CDR2 YSYEKL. V lost 0 bases and J 6 bases, leaving 18 bases between the germline ends.

In this sample, this clonotype turned up many times. V gene TRBV5-5 combines with J gene TRBJ2-3; D gene unclear. Trimming took off 4 bases at V and 2 bases at J, with 11 bases between the two ends. Looked up from germline, CDR1 is SGHKS and CDR2 is YYEKEE (reference sequence). The CDR3 totals 14 residues. CDR3: CASSLDHHTDTQYF. The CDR3 DNA reads TGTGCCAGCAGCCTCGATCACCACACAGATACGCAGTATTTT. Drawing the rest from reference TRBV5-5 and TRBJ2-3, the complete variable domain is DAGVTQSPTHLIKTRGQQVTLRCSPISGHKSVSWYQQVLGQGPQFIFQYYEKEERGRGNFPDRFSARQFPNYSSELNVNALLLGDSALYLCASSLDHHTDTQYFGPGTRLTVL.

In its sample, this clonotype was seen many times. The J gene is TRBJ2-2, the V gene TRBV10-3, with D perhaps matching TRBD2 (6 bases). The CDR3 runs 14 residues. V was pared by 11 bases and J by 2 bases, with 15 bases between. The germline CDR1 and CDR2 sequences are ENHRY and SYGVKD. The CDR3 DNA sequence: TGTGCCTGTGCTGGAGGGGATAACACCGGGGAGCTGTTTTTT. This gives the protein CACAGGDNTGELFF.

On this clonotype: Since a much larger clone is just one base distant, this may be a read error. The V gene is TRBV7-2, the J gene TRBJ2-1, with TRBD2 matching over 11 bases. This CDR3 comprises 17 residues. Germline CDR1 SGHTA, CDR2 FQGNSA. CDR3 sequence reads: CVSSQDGTSGLYNEQFF. CDR3 bases: TGTGTCAGCAGCCAGGATGGGACTAGCGGCCTCTACAATGAGCAGTTCTTC.

This clonotype was counted ten times or more. J is TRBJ2-5 and V is TRBV29-1; 9 nucleotides align to TRBD1. Germline V lookup: CDR1 SQVTM, CDR2 ANQGSEA. Germline trimming cut 8 bases from V and 3 bases from J; bases unmatched to any gene: 7. This CDR3 spans 13 amino acids. CDR3 bases: TGCAGCTTCGACAGGGGGTGGAAAGAGACCCAGTACTTC. This encodes CSFDRGWKETQYF.

This clonotype was counted ten times or more. This chain links TRBV10-3 with TRBJ1-3, with D tentatively TRBD1 (6 bases). Trimming cost V 8 bases and J 4 bases, with 21 bases left between them. CDR1 ENHRY and CDR2 SYGVKD come from the germline V gene. The CDR3 loop spans 16 amino acids. CDR3 DNA sequence: TGTGCCATCGGAGGGGGGCCCGCCGGACTCGGAAACACCATATATTTT. Protein: CAIGGGPAGLGNTIYF.

This clonotype has at least ten counts. The chain links TRBV28 to TRBJ1-5; D is perhaps TRBD1 (6 bases). Germline values: CDR1 MDHEN, CDR2 SYDVKM. Trimming removed 6 bases from V and 3 bases from J, with 9 bases in between. CDR3 length: 13 amino acids. This CDR3 reads CASRGANNQPQHF. CDR3 sequence (DNA): TGTGCCAGCAGGGGGGCTAACAATCAGCCCCAGCATTTT. The whole variable domain, filled in from reference TRBV28 and TRBJ1-5, reads DVKVTQSSRYLVKRTGEKVFLECVQDMDHENMFWYRQDPGLGLRLIYFSYDVKMKEKGDIPEGYSVSREKKERFSLILESASTNQTSMYLCASRGANNQPQHFGDGTRLSIL.

This clonotype was found many times. The CDR3 DNA is TGCAGTGCTGTAGGAGACCTCAAAAACATTCAGTACTTC. Protein sequence: CSAVGDLKNIQYF. V gene TRBV20-1 combines with J gene TRBJ2-4; no firm D call. The CDR3 covers 13 residues. Trimming left V 5 bases short and J 3 bases short, with 11 bases between. CDR1 DFQATT and CDR2 SNEGSKA come from the germline V gene (reference sequence).

This clonotype was seen ten or more times. V usage is TRBV7-2 and J usage is TRBJ1-4; TRBD1 might be the D (5 bases). In germline, CDR1 is SGHTA, CDR2 FQGNSA. The CDR3 runs 15 residues. Trimming removed 1 base from V and 7 bases from J, with 13 bases in between. CDR3 sequence: CASSLGRGRGEKLFF. CDR3 in DNA: TGTGCCAGCAGCTTAGGACGGGGAAGGGGTGAAAAACTGTTTTTT. Complete variable domain (other parts from reference TRBV7-2 and TRBJ1-4): GAGVSQSPSNKVTEKGKDVELRCDPISGHTALYWYRQSLGQGLEFLIYFQGNSAPDKSGLPSDRFSAERTGGSVSTLTIQRTQQEDSAVYLCASSLGRGRGEKLFFGSGTQLSVL.